This T cell receptor (beta chain) was recorded in a study of T cells in localized non-small cell lung cancer. Some clones are missing from TCRdb's copy, which holds only in-frame ones; the method was immunoSEQ multiplex PCR. Among some 2,200 clones listed, about 35% were seen once. Unmatched junction bases numbered 15, after V lost 0 bases and J lost 7 bases. This CDR3 has 18 residues. Germline loops: CDR1 LNHNV, CDR2 YYDKDF (reference sequence). The chain links TRBV15 to TRBJ2-4, with 7 bases lining up with TRBD2. The sequences come from lung tumor tissue, collected before any cancer treatment. This receptor was identified in a female donor older than 55 with stage I lung adenocarcinoma. The CDR3, as DNA: TGTGCCACCAGCAGAGATCTCCTTAGCGGGCCGGGGGGTAACATTCAGTACTTC. The encoded protein is CATSRDLLSGPGGNIQYF.